This is a list of T cell receptor beta chains from one sample in a study of graft-versus-host responses after intestinal transplantation. Some clones are missing from TCRdb's copy, which holds only in-frame ones; the method was immunoSEQ multiplex PCR. The table records 20,000 or so clones, 65% to 85% of them present only once. The sample was ileum tissue, taken approximately three weeks after intestinal transplant. The receptors here all came from a human patient who received an intestinal transplant, so some T cells may come from the graft donor. CDR3s include the opening cysteine and the closing phenylalanine or tryptophan. A D gene is named only where the DNA matches it firmly. Part of the rows lack a size; the others show once, few, many or a class for expanded clones.

D	V	size	J	CDR3	DNA
.	TRBV6-6	few	TRBJ2-7	CASRESGSLYYEQYF	TGTGCCAGCAGAGAGTCGGGGAGCCTCTACTACGAGCAGTACTTC
TRBD1	TRBV5-1	.	TRBJ1-4	CASSLEGQINEKLFF	TGCGCCAGCAGCTTGGAGGGACAGATTAATGAAAAACTGTTTTTT
TRBD1	TRBV6-1	.	TRBJ2-7	CASRVVTGADYEQYF	TGTGCCAGCAGAGTAGTGACAGGGGCTGACTACGAGCAGTACTTC
.	TRBV14	.	TRBJ2-7	CASSLTYEQYF	TGTGCCAGCAGCCTAACCTACGAGCAGTACTTC
.	TRBV13	.	TRBJ2-2	CASSLGRGVTGELFF	TGTGCCAGCAGCTTGGGCAGGGGGGTAACCGGGGAGCTGTTTTTT
TRBD2	TRBV4-1	.	TRBJ2-2	CASSLDRRGGAGELFF	TGCGCCAGCAGCCTCGACCGGCGGGGGGGAGCCGGGGAGCTGTTTTTT
TRBD1	TRBV19	.	TRBJ1-4	CASSWDRDAEKLFF	TGTGCCAGTAGTTGGGACAGGGATGCTGAAAAACTGTTTTTT
TRBD2	TRBV4-3	.	TRBJ2-1	CASSQDRSGGFSYNEQFF	TGCGCCAGCAGCCAAGATCGGAGCGGGGGATTTTCCTACAATGAGCAGTTCTTC
TRBD2	TRBV5-1	.	TRBJ2-4	CASSPEPGLAGGENIQYF	TGCGCCAGCAGCCCGGAGCCCGGACTAGCGGGTGGCGAAAACATTCAGTACTTC
TRBD1	TRBV5-1	.	TRBJ2-7	CASSLGGTGGYEQYF	TGCGCCAGCAGCTTGGGCGGGACAGGGGGCTACGAGCAGTACTTC
TRBD1	TRBV6-1	.	TRBJ2-5	CASSQDRSQETQYF	TGTGCCAGCAGTCAGGACAGGTCCCAAGAGACCCAGTACTTC
.	TRBV11-2	.	TRBJ2-1	CASSLVAVRGAISYNEQFF	TGTGCCAGCAGCTTAGTTGCCGTCCGTGGGGCCATTTCCTACAATGAGCAGTTCTTC
.	TRBV30	few	TRBJ1-3	CAWSVGVGNTIYF	TGTGCCTGGAGTGTCGGGGTTGGAAACACCATATATTTT
.	TRBV20-1	.	TRBJ1-2	CSAEALSGYTF	TGCAGTGCCGAGGCCTTAAGTGGCTACACCTTC
.	TRBV19	.	TRBJ1-2	CASSISFNYGYTF	TGTGCCAGTAGTATCTCTTTTAACTATGGCTACACCTTC
TRBD2	TRBV2	.	TRBJ2-7	CASTLGPGGRNEQYF	TGTGCCAGCACCCTGGGGCCGGGAGGGAGGAACGAGCAGTACTTC
.	TRBV19	.	TRBJ1-5	CASSPMSHQPQHF	TGTGCCAGTTCCCCCATGAGCCACCAGCCCCAGCATTTT
.	TRBV7-9	.	TRBJ2-1	CASSPDNGYEQFF	TGTGCCAGCAGCCCCGACAACGGCTATGAGCAGTTCTTC
TRBD1	TRBV23-1	.	TRBJ2-7	CASSQRIGQGLGSEQYF	TGCGCCAGCAGTCAAAGGATAGGACAGGGCTTGGGGTCCGAGCAGTACTTC
TRBD1	TRBV6-5	.	TRBJ2-1	CASTGGYENEQFF	TGTGCCAGCACAGGGGGATATGAGAATGAGCAGTTCTTC
.	TRBV9	.	TRBJ2-3	CASSVAGSTDTQYF	TGTGCCAGCAGCGTAGCGGGTAGCACAGATACGCAGTATTTT
.	TRBV4-3	.	TRBJ2-7	CASSQGLTDEQYF	TGCGCCAGCAGCCAAGGACTGACTGACGAGCAGTACTTC
.	TRBV7-9	.	TRBJ2-7	CASSAGTGGQYF	TGTGCCAGCAGCGCGGGGACGGGCGGGCAGTACTTC
.	TRBV5-1	.	TRBJ2-2	CASSGRGPRGGSWIVGELFF	TGCGCCAGCAGCGGGCGGGGGCCGCGTGGCGGGAGCTGGATTGTCGGGGAGCTGTTTTTT
TRBD1	TRBV30	.	TRBJ1-4	CAWEQGANEKLFF	TGTGCCTGGGAACAGGGGGCTAATGAAAAACTGTTTTTT
.	TRBV6-5	.	TRBJ1-6	CASSRGSYNSPLHF	TGTGCCAGCAGCAGGGGTTCCTATAATTCACCCCTCCACTTT
.	TRBV15	.	TRBJ1-2	CATSRLWFGLWVYGYTF	TGTGCCACCAGCAGACTCTGGTTCGGACTTTGGGTGTATGGCTACACCTTC
TRBD2	TRBV5-6	.	TRBJ2-2	CASSLDPSGNTGELFF	TGTGCCAGCAGCTTGGATCCTAGCGGGAACACCGGGGAGCTGTTTTTT
TRBD1	TRBV2	few	TRBJ1-1	CASSGDRPKTFF	TGTGCCAGCAGTGGGGACAGGCCCAAAACTTTCTTT
.	TRBV12-1	.	TRBJ1-1	CASSLTGTGRAFF	TGTGCCAGCAGCTTAACCGGGACAGGGAGGGCTTTCTTT
.	TRBV4-2	.	TRBJ1-1	CASSHSRYGVNTEAFF	TGTGCCAGCAGCCACTCCAGGTACGGGGTGAACACTGAAGCTTTCTTT
.	TRBV12-5	.	TRBJ2-1	CASGPYNEQFF	TGTGCTAGTGGCCCGTATAATGAGCAGTTCTTC
TRBD1	TRBV29-1	.	TRBJ2-7	CSAKTGIDEQYF	TGCAGCGCTAAGACAGGGATCGACGAGCAGTACTTC
TRBD1	TRBV15	few	TRBJ2-1	CATSKDRGITYEQFF	TGTGCCACCAGCAAGGACAGGGGGATCACCTATGAGCAGTTCTTC
TRBD1	TRBV5-6	.	TRBJ1-6	CASSWIVTGGNSPLHF	TGTGCCAGCAGCTGGATCGTGACAGGGGGAAATTCACCCCTCCACTTT
TRBD2	TRBV4-1	.	TRBJ2-3	CASSAWVRGGPDTQYF	TGCGCCAGCAGCGCCTGGGTCCGGGGGGGCCCTGATACGCAGTATTTT
TRBD2	TRBV2	.	TRBJ2-7	CASGAWSGIYEQYF	TGTGCCAGCGGGGCTTGGAGCGGGATCTACGAGCAGTACTTC
.	TRBV6-5	.	TRBJ2-7	CASSYSIGGSYEQYF	TGTGCCAGCAGTTACTCGATCGGCGGTTCCTACGAGCAGTACTTC
.	TRBV9	.	TRBJ1-2	CASSAHGGLANYGYTF	TGTGCCAGCAGCGCCCACGGGGGGTTAGCTAACTATGGCTACACCTTC
.	TRBV29-1	few	TRBJ1-2	CSVVQGGYTF	TGCAGCGTTGTGCAGGGGGGCTACACCTTC
.	TRBV10-3	.	TRBJ2-5	CAIRAAGRETQYF	TGTGCCATCAGGGCGGCAGGGAGGGAGACCCAGTACTTC
TRBD1	TRBV11-3	.	TRBJ2-7	CASSPPGRGQNEQYF	TGTGCCAGCAGCCCCCCCGGCAGGGGGCAGAACGAGCAGTACTTC
TRBD2	TRBV6-1	.	TRBJ2-5	CASSEASGGWETQYF	TGTGCCAGCAGTGAGGCTAGCGGGGGTTGGGAGACCCAGTACTTC
.	TRBV4-1	.	TRBJ1-5	CASSQTRGSNQPQHF	TGCGCCAGCAGCCAAACCCGGGGGAGCAATCAGCCCCAGCATTTT
.	TRBV19	.	TRBJ2-3	CASSIGVYTDTQYF	TGTGCCAGTAGTATCGGGGTTTACACAGATACGCAGTATTTT
TRBD2	TRBV30	once	TRBJ2-7	CAWSGEGPSEQYF	TGTGCCTGGAGTGGGGAGGGACCAAGCGAGCAGTACTTC
TRBD2	TRBV12-5	few	TRBJ2-5	CANFGGQETQYF	TGTGCTAACTTCGGGGGGCAAGAGACCCAGTACTTC
.	TRBV5-6	.	TRBJ2-1	CASSLAQPRAYNEQFF	TGTGCCAGCAGCTTGGCACAACCTCGGGCCTACAATGAGCAGTTCTTC
TRBD1	TRBV7-8	few	TRBJ2-1	CASSPGTGRFF	TGTGCCAGCAGTCCCGGGACAGGCCGGTTCTTC
TRBD1	TRBV4-3	.	TRBJ2-7	CASSQDRVGSYEQYF	TGCGCCAGCAGCCAGGACAGGGTTGGATCCTACGAGCAGTACTTC
TRBD1	TRBV7-9	.	TRBJ1-2	CASSTAPGTGYGYTF	TGTGCCAGCAGCACCGCCCCGGGGACAGGGTATGGCTACACCTTC
.	TRBV7-2	.	TRBJ1-1	CASSPQWGGTEAFF	TGTGCCAGCAGCCCCCAGTGGGGGGGCACTGAAGCTTTCTTT
.	TRBV30	.	TRBJ2-3	CAWSVMLGADTQYF	TGTGCCTGGAGTGTAATGTTGGGCGCGGATACGCAGTATTTT
TRBD2	TRBV7-2	.	TRBJ2-3	CASSYRAGGFTDTQYF	TGTGCCAGCAGCTACCGAGCGGGGGGGTTTACAGATACGCAGTATTTT